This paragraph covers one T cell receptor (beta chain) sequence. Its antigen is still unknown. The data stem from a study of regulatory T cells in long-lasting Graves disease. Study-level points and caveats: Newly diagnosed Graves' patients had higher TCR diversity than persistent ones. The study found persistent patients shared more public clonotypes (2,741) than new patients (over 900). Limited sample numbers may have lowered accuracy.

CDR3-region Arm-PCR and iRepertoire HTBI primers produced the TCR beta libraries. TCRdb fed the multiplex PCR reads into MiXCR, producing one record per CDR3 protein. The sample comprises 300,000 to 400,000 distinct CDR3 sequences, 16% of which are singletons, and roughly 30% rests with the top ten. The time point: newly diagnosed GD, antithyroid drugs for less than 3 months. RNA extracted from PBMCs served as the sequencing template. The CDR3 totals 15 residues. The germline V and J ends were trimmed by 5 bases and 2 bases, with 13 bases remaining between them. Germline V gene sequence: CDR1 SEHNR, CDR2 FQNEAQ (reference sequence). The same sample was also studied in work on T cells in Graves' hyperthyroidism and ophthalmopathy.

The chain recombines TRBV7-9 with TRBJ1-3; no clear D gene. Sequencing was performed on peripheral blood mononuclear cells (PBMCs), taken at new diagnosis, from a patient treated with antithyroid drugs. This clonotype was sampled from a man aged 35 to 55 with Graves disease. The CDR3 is CASSPGRNAGNTIYF. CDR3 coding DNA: TGTGCCAGCAGCCCTGGACGAAACGCTGGAAACACCATATATTTT.